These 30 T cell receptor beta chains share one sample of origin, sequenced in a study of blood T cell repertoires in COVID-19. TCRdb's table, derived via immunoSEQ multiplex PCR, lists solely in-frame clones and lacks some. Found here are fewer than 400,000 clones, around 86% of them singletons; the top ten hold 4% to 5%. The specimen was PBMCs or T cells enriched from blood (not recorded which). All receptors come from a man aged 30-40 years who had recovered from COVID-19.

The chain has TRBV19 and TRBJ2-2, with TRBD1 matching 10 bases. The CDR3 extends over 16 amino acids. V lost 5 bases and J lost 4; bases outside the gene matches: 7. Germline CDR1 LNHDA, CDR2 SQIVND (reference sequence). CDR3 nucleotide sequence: TGTGCCAGTAGTCATTCGGGACAGGGGTCCACCGGGGAGCTGTTTTTT. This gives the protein CASSHSGQGSTGELFF.

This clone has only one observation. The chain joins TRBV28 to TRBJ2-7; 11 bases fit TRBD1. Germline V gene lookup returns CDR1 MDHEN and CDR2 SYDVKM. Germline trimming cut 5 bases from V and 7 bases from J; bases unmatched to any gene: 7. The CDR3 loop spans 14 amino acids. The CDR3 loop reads CASSVGQGAREQYF. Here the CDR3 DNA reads TGTGCCAGCAGTGTCGGACAGGGGGCCCGGGAGCAGTACTTC.

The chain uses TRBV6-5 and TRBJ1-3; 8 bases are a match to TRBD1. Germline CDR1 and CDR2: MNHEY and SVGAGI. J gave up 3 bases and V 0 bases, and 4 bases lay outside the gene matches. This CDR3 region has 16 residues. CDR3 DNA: TGTGCCAGCAGTTACTCGCCAGGGGGCAATGGAAACACCATATATTTT. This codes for CASSYSPGGNGNTIYF.

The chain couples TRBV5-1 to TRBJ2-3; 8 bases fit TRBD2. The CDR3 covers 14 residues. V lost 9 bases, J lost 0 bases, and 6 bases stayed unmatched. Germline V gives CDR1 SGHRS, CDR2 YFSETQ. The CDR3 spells CATTERGSTDTQYF. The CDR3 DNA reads TGCGCCACCACCGAGCGGGGGAGCACAGATACGCAGTATTTT.

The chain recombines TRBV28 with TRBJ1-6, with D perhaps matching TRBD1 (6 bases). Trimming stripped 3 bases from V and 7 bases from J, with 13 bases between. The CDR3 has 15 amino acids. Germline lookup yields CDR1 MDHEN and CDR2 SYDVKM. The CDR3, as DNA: TGTGCCAGCAGTTTGGGTGGGGGGGCGAATTCACCCCTCCACTTT. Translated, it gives CASSLGGGANSPLHF.

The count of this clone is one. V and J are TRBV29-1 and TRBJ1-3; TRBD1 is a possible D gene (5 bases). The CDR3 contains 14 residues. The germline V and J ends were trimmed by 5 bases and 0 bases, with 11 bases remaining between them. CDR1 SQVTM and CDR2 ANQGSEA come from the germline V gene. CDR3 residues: CSVRRGNSGNTIYF. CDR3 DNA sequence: TGCAGCGTTAGAAGGGGCAACTCTGGAAACACCATATATTTT.

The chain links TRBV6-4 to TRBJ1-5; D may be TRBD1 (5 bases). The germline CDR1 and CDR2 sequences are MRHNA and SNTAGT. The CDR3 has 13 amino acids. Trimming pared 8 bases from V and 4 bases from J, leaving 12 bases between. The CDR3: CASAAGRNQPQHF. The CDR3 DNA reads TGTGCCAGCGCGGCAGGGCGAAATCAGCCCCAGCATTTT.

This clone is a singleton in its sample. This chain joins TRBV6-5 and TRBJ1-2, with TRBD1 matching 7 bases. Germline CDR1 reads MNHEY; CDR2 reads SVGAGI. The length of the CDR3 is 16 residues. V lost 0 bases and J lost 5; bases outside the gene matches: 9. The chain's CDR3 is CASSYSTDPRGYGYTF. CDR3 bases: TGTGCCAGCAGTTACTCAACGGACCCCAGGGGGTATGGCTACACCTTC.

The CDR3 loop reads CASSYSAGTNNEQFF. For the CDR3, the DNA is TGTGCCAGCAGTTACTCCGCGGGGACGAACAATGAGCAGTTCTTC. The rearrangement uses TRBV6-6 and TRBJ2-1; tentatively, D is TRBD2 (6 bases). CDR3 length: 15 amino acids. V gave up 0 bases and J gave up 5 bases, with 11 bases separating them. CDR1 is MNHNY and CDR2 is SVGAGI in the germline V gene (reference sequence).

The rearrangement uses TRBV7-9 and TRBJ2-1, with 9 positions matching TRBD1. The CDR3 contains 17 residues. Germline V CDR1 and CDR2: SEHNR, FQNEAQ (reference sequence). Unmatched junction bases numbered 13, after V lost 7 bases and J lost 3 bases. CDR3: CASTSIGTGFYYNEQFF. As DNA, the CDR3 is TGTGCCAGCACCTCTATAGGGACAGGGTTCTACTACAATGAGCAGTTCTTC.

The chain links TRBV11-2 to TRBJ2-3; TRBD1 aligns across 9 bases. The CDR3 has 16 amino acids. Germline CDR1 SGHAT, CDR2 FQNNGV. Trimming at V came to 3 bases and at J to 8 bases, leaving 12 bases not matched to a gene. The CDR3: CASSFPGQGVVGTQYF. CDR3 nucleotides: TGTGCCAGCAGCTTCCCGGGACAGGGAGTTGTGGGTACGCAGTATTTT. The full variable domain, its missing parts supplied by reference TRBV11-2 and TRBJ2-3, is EAGVAQSPRYKIIEKRQSVAFWCNPISGHATLYWYQQILGQGPKLLIQFQNNGVVDDSQLPKDRFSAERLKGVDSTLKIQPAKLEDSAVYLCASSFPGQGVVGTQYFGPGTRLTVL.

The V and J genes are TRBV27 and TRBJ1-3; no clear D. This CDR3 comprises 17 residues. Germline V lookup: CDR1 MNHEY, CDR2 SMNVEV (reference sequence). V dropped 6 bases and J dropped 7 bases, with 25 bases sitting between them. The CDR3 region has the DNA TGTGCCAGCAGACCTAACGCCGGGATAACCCACTGGAACACCATATATTTT. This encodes CASRPNAGITHWNTIYF.

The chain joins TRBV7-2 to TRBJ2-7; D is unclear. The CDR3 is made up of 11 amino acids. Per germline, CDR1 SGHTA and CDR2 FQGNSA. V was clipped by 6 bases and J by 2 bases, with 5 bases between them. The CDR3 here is CASSFAYEQYF. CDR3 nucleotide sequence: TGTGCCAGCAGTTTCGCCTACGAGCAGTACTTC.

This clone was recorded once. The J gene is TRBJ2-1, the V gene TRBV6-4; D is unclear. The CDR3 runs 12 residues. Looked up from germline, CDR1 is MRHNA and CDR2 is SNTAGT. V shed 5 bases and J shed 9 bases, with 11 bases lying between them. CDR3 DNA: TGTGCCAGCAGTCCCGCCGGTAGTGAGCAGTTCTTC. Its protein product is CASSPAGSEQFF.

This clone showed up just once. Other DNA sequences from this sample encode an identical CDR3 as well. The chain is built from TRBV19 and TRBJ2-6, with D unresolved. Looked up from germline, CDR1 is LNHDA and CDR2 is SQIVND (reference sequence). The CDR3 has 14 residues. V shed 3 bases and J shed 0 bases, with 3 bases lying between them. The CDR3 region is CASSIGSGANVLTF. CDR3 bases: TGTGCCAGTAGTATCGGCTCTGGGGCCAACGTCCTGACTTTC.

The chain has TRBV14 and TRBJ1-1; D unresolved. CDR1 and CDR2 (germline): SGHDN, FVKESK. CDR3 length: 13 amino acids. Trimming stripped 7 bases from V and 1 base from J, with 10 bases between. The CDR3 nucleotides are TGTGCCAGCACCCCGCTAGGGAACACTGAAGCTTTCTTT. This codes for CASTPLGNTEAFF.

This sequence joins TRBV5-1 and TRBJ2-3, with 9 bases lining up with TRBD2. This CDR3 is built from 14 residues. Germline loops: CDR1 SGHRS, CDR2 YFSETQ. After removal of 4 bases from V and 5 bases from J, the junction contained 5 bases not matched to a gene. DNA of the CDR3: TGCGCCAGCAGCCGGACTAGCGTCCAAGATACGCAGTATTTT. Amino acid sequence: CASSRTSVQDTQYF.

CDR3 coding DNA: TGTGCCAGCAGCTTACGAGGCGCGGGGGGCGCTGAAGCTTTCTTT. This translates into CASSLRGAGGAEAFF. The V call is TRBV7-9, the J call TRBJ1-1; D perhaps matches TRBD1 (6 bases). The germline gives CDR1 SEHNR, CDR2 FQNEAQ (reference sequence). The CDR3 is 15 amino acids. The germline V and J ends were trimmed by 2 bases and 6 bases, with 16 bases remaining between them.

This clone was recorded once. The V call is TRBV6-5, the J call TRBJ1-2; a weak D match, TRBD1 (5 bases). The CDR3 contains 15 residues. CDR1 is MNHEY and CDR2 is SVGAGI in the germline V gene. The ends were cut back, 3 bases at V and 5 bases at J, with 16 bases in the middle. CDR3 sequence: CASSYQMTALYGYTF. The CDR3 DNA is TGTGCCAGCAGTTATCAAATGACAGCCCTATATGGCTACACCTTC.

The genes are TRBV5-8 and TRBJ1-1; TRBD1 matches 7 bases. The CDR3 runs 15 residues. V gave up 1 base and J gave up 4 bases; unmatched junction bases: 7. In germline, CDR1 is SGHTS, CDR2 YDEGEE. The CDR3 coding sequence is TGTGCCAGCAGCTTGAACAGGGGCTGGTTCACTGAAGCTTTCTTT. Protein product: CASSLNRGWFTEAFF.

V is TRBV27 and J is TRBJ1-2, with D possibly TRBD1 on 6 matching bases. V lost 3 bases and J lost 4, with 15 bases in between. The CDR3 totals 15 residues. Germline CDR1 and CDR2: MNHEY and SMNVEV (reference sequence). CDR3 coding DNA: TGTGCCAGCAGTTTCGCCAGGGGTGGGGGCTATGGCTACACCTTC. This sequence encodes CASSFARGGGYGYTF.

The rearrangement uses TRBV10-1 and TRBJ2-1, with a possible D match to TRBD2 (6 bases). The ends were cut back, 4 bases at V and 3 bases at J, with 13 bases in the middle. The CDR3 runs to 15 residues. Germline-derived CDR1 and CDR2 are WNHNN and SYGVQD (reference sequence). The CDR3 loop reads CASSGKSGRYNEQFF. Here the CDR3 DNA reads TGCGCCAGCAGTGGGAAGAGCGGGCGCTACAATGAGCAGTTCTTC.

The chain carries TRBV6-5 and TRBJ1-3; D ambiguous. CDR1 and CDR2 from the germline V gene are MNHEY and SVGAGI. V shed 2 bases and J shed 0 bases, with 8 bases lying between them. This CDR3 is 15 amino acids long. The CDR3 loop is CASSYRTASGNTIYF. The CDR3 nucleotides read TGTGCCAGCAGTTACCGAACAGCCTCTGGAAACACCATATATTTT.

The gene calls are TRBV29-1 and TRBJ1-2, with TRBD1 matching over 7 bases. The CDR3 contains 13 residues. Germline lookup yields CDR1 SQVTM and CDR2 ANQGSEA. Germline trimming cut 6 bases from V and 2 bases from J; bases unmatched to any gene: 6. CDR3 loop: CSVRDSPNYGYTF. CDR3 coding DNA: TGCAGCGTAAGGGACAGCCCCAACTATGGCTACACCTTC.

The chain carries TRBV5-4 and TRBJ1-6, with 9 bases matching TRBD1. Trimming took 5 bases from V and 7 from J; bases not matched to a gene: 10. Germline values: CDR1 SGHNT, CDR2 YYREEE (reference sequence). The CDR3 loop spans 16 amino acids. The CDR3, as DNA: TGTGCCAGCAGTGGCACCCTTGGGACAGGGAATTCACCCCTCCACTTT. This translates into CASSGTLGTGNSPLHF.

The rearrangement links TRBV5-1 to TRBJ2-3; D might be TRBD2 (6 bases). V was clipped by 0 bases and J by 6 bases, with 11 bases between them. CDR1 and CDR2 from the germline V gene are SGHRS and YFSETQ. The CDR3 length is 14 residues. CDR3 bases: TGCGCCAGCAGCTTGGAGCCTAGCGCGGATACGCAGTATTTT. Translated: CASSLEPSADTQYF.

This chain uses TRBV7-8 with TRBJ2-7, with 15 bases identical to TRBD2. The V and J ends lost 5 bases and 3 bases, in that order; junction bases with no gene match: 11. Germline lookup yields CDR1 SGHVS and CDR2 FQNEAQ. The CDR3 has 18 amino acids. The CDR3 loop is CASSTKTGTSGRSYEQYF. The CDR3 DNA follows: TGTGCCAGCAGCACGAAGACAGGGACTAGCGGGAGGAGCTACGAGCAGTACTTC.

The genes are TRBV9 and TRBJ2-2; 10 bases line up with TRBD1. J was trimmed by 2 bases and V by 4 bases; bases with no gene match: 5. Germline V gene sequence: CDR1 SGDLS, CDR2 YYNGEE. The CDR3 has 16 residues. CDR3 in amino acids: CASSPRTGGNTGELFF. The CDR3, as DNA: TGTGCCAGCAGCCCCCGGACAGGGGGTAACACCGGGGAGCTGTTTTTT.

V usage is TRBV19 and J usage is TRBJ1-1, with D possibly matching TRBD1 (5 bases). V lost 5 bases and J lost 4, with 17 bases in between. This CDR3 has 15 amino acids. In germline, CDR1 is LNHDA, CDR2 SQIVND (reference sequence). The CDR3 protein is CASSFPRAASTEAFF. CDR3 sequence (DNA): TGTGCCAGTAGTTTCCCCAGGGCGGCAAGCACTGAAGCTTTCTTT.

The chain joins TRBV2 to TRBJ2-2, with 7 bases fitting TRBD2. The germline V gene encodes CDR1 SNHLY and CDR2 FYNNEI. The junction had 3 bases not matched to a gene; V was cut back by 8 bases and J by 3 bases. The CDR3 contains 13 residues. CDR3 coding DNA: TGTGCCAGCGGGAGGGGCTACACCGGGGAGCTGTTTTTT. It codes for CASGRGYTGELFF.